This T cell receptor beta chain emerged from a study of blood T cell repertoires in COVID-19. This table comes from immunoSEQ multiplex PCR, and its TCRdb copy is limited to in-frame clones, with some not included. The sample gives 250,000 to 350,000 clones, 75% to 90% of which show up once; over 2% is in the top ten. This CDR3 comprises 17 residues. V lost 2 bases to trimming and J lost 0 bases; unmatched junction nucleotides: 7. Germline V gene sequence: CDR1 MNHEY, CDR2 SMNVEV (reference sequence). The genes are TRBV27 and TRBJ1-1, with TRBD1 matching over 9 bases. This receptor was taken from a woman aged 18-29 years who had recovered from COVID-19. The sequenced sample consisted of PBMCs or T cells enriched from blood (not recorded which). The CDR3 sequence: CASSLMGTGTMNTEAFF. The DNA for the CDR3 is TGTGCCAGCAGTTTAATGGGGACAGGGACTATGAACACTGAAGCTTTCTTT.